This T cell receptor beta chain was obtained from a study of human T cells and chemical hapten exposure. Study-wide context: Doses of diphenylcyclopropenone went to the patients' scalps weekly throughout the roughly 24-week study. Study-wide findings and caveats: Controls formed significantly fewer large CDR3 similarity clusters than expanded TCRs did.

V was shortened by 6 bases and J by 8 bases, with 14 bases between the two germline ends. The CDR3 is 13 amino acids. Germline lookup yields CDR1 SGHKS and CDR2 YYEKEE (reference sequence). Via MiXCR, TCRdb re-called the RACE reads, giving one row per CDR3 protein. The sample includes more than 80,000 distinct CDR3 sequences, about 10% of them seen just once. This clonotype has at least ten counts. Its antigen is undetermined. Indicated time point: patch test 2, 6 weeks after DPC sensitization. Specified treatment: therapeutic diphenylcyclopropenone sensitization with weekly scalp DPC. The sample in question was whole blood, obtained in connection with sensitization to the hapten diphenylcyclopropenone (DPC). The rearrangement joins TRBV5-5 to TRBJ1-4; D is ambiguous. This receptor was taken from a woman in her fifties or sixties with alopecia areata. Some clones in this sample may be carry-over from other donors' samples. The CDR3 DNA is TGTGCCAGCACCCTTGGAGGTAACGAAAAACTGTTTTTT. Its translation is CASTLGGNEKLFF.